These T cell receptor beta chains were read from a single sample in a study of blood T cells in healthy people across ages. TCRdb reanalysed the 5' RACE reads using MiXCR and keeps one entry per CDR3 protein. The sample lists about 830,000 distinct CDR3 sequences, roughly 60% seen once, with approximately 20% in the top ten. What was sequenced was blood. These receptors came from a young man in good health. Each CDR3 is given with its conserved first and last residue. A D gene is named only where the DNA matches it firmly. Part of the rows lack a size; the others show once, few, many or a class for expanded clones.

clone size: .
D gene: .
J gene: TRBJ1-2
V gene: TRBV6-5
CDR3 protein: CASSYSIGRGDYGYTF
CDR3 DNA: TGTGCCAGCAGTTACTCGATTGGGCGGGGAGACTATGGCTACACCTTC

clone size: .
D gene: TRBD2
J gene: TRBJ2-5
V gene: TRBV18
CDR3 protein: CASSNPSGETQYF
CDR3 DNA: TGTGCCAGCTCAAATCCTAGCGGAGAGACCCAGTACTTC

clone size: once
D gene: .
J gene: TRBJ2-1
V gene: TRBV5-1
CDR3 protein: CASTAGQYNERFF
CDR3 DNA: TGCGCCAGCACCGCGGGACAGTACAATGAGCGGTTCTTC

clone size: .
D gene: .
J gene: TRBJ2-1
V gene: TRBV27
CDR3 protein: CASTDGASSYNEQFF
CDR3 DNA: TGTGCCAGCACGGACGGGGCCAGCTCCTACAATGAGCAGTTCTTC

clone size: .
D gene: TRBD1
J gene: TRBJ2-5
V gene: TRBV19
CDR3 protein: CASNTRDRTQETQYF
CDR3 DNA: TGTGCCAGTAACACTCGGGACAGGACACAAGAGACCCAGTACTTC

clone size: many
D gene: TRBD1
J gene: TRBJ1-1
V gene: TRBV5-1
CDR3 protein: CASSIQQGGHTEAFF
CDR3 DNA: TGCGCCAGCAGCATTCAACAGGGGGGACACACTGAAGCTTTCTTT

clone size: .
D gene: TRBD1
J gene: TRBJ2-7
V gene: TRBV7-3
CDR3 protein: CASSPRTGQSGEQYF
CDR3 DNA: TGTGCCAGCAGCCCGCGGACAGGTCAATCGGGCGAGCAGTACTTC

clone size: .
D gene: .
J gene: TRBJ2-3
V gene: TRBV6-5
CDR3 protein: CASTTAGVDTQYF
CDR3 DNA: TGTGCCAGCACTACTGCAGGGGTAGATACGCAGTATTTT

clone size: .
D gene: TRBD2
J gene: TRBJ2-5
V gene: TRBV5-1
CDR3 protein: CASSFSGSVETQYF
CDR3 DNA: TGCGCCAGCAGCTTTAGCGGGAGTGTGGAGACCCAGTACTTC

clone size: few
D gene: .
J gene: TRBJ2-7
V gene: TRBV27
CDR3 protein: CASSSASVGNYEEQYF
CDR3 DNA: TGTGCCAGCAGTTCGGCCTCGGTGGGCAACTACGAAGAGCAGTACTTC

clone size: .
D gene: TRBD2
J gene: TRBJ2-4
V gene: TRBV6-1
CDR3 protein: CASREELAGLADIQYF
CDR3 DNA: TGTGCCAGCAGGGAAGAACTAGCGGGATTGGCGGACATTCAGTACTTC

clone size: .
D gene: .
J gene: TRBJ2-1
V gene: TRBV7-9
CDR3 protein: CAIPWVEGGNEQFF
CDR3 DNA: TGTGCCATCCCGTGGGTGGAGGGGGGCAATGAGCAGTTCTTC

clone size: .
D gene: .
J gene: TRBJ2-7
V gene: TRBV28
CDR3 protein: CASSIARTVSYEQYF
CDR3 DNA: TGTGCCAGCAGTATAGCGAGGACCGTCTCCTACGAGCAGTACTTC

clone size: .
D gene: .
J gene: TRBJ2-3
V gene: TRBV20-1
CDR3 protein: CSARIPSTDTQYF
CDR3 DNA: TGCAGTGCTAGAATCCCTAGTACAGATACGCAGTATTTT

clone size: .
D gene: TRBD2
J gene: TRBJ2-1
V gene: TRBV7-2
CDR3 protein: CASSFPPAGEQFF
CDR3 DNA: TGTGCCAGCAGCTTCCCCCCAGCGGGGGAGCAGTTCTTC

clone size: few
D gene: .
J gene: TRBJ2-3
V gene: TRBV28
CDR3 protein: CASSFPLDTQYF
CDR3 DNA: TGTGCCAGCAGTTTTCCTCTAGATACGCAGTATTTT

clone size: once
D gene: TRBD2
J gene: TRBJ2-1
V gene: TRBV10-3
CDR3 protein: CAISGTSGGGSSYNEQFF
CDR3 DNA: TGTGCCATCAGTGGCACTAGCGGGGGGGGCAGCTCCTACAATGAGCAGTTCTTC